In this sample, the clone carrying this T cell receptor beta chain turned up many times. Its antigen is unknown. TCRdb independently ran MiXCR on the 5' RACE reads; one entry per CDR3 protein. The sample has under 300,000 distinct CDR3 sequences, 10% seen once. The record originates from a study of CD8 T cells in ankylosing spondylitis. Study findings and constraints: Disease-linked clones were reportedly significantly enriched in matched ankylosing spondylitis synovial fluid.

The germline V gene has CDR1 LNHDA and CDR2 SQIVND (reference sequence). The CDR3 sequence is 14 residues long. V was pared by 6 bases and J by 9 bases, with 18 bases between. This clonotype was sampled from a male donor with ankylosing spondylitis or in good health (not recorded which). This chain uses TRBV19 with TRBJ2-1; D may match TRBD1 or TRBD2 (5 bases each). The sequenced material came from blood, either unsorted or a sorted T cell fraction (not recorded which). The CDR3 DNA is TGTGCCAGTAGCTCCTCAGCTAGAGGGGCTGAGCAGTTCTTC. Amino acids: CASSSSARGAEQFF.